The rows below give T cell receptor beta chains drawn from one sample of a study of cytomegalovirus exposure and HLA in healthy donors. Only in-frame clones appear in the TCRdb table, and some are missing; sequencing was by immunoSEQ multiplex PCR. This sample has 80,000 to 95,000 clones, with over 60% found just once. Source material: PBMCs. Receptors originate from a female donor in good health and CMV-seronegative. Both conserved end residues are part of each CDR3. Each record gives: J gene, V gene, D gene, clone size, CDR3 DNA, CDR3 protein. D genes are given only for firm matches. Only some rows state a clone size, as once, few, many or a class for expanded clones.

J: TRBJ2-1; V: TRBV23-1; D: .; size: .; DNA: TGCGCCAGCAGTCAATCCCCCGGGACTCAACGAAATGAGCAGTTCTTC; CDR3: CASSQSPGTQRNEQFF
J: TRBJ2-3; V: TRBV4-2; D: TRBD2; size: .; DNA: TGTGCCAGCAGCCAAGATCGACTAGCGGGAGCAACGCAGTATTTT; CDR3: CASSQDRLAGATQYF
J: TRBJ1-2; V: TRBV15; D: .; size: once; DNA: TGTGCCACCAGCAGAGATCCCCAGTCGGGTCGGAACTATGGCTACACCTTC; CDR3: CATSRDPQSGRNYGYTF
J: TRBJ2-1; V: TRBV7-8; D: .; size: .; DNA: TGTGCCAGCAAAGGGGGTAGCTCCTACAATGAGCAGTTCTTC; CDR3: CASKGGSSYNEQFF
J: TRBJ2-4; V: TRBV2; D: .; size: .; DNA: TGTGCCAGCACAGGGATCTCCAAAAACATTCAGTACTTC; CDR3: CASTGISKNIQYF
J: TRBJ1-5; V: TRBV7-2; D: .; size: once; DNA: TGTGCCAGCAGCTTCACCCCAGTCAATCAGCCCCAGCATTTT; CDR3: CASSFTPVNQPQHF
J: TRBJ2-1; V: TRBV5-4; D: .; size: .; DNA: TGTGCCAGCAGCTCCCAGGGTAACAATGAGCAGTTCTTC; CDR3: CASSSQGNNEQFF
J: TRBJ2-1; V: TRBV29-1; D: .; size: .; DNA: TGCAGCGCCCGTCAGGGATCGTACAATGAGCAGTTCTTC; CDR3: CSARQGSYNEQFF
J: TRBJ1-6; V: TRBV27; D: TRBD1; size: .; DNA: TGTGCCAGCGCGAGTGCGGACAGGGATAATTCACCCCTCCACTTT; CDR3: CASASADRDNSPLHF
J: TRBJ2-7; V: TRBV28; D: TRBD2; size: .; DNA: TGTGCCAGCAGTGCGCCCTCAGCGACTAGCGGTGACTACGAGCAGTACTTC; CDR3: CASSAPSATSGDYEQYF
J: TRBJ2-2; V: TRBV25-1; D: .; size: .; DNA: TGTGCCAGCACCCCTTGGGGCAGGGATGGGGAGCTGTTTTTT; CDR3: CASTPWGRDGELFF
J: TRBJ2-3; V: TRBV6-6; D: TRBD2; size: .; DNA: TGTGCCAGCAGAACGGGGGGGGCAGATACGCAGTATTTT; CDR3: CASRTGGADTQYF
J: TRBJ1-1; V: TRBV28; D: .; size: .; DNA: TGTGCCAGCAGTAGCCTCACTGAAGCTTTCTTT; CDR3: CASSSLTEAFF
J: TRBJ1-3; V: TRBV7-2; D: .; size: .; DNA: TGTGCCAGCAGCTTATGGGTCGGCAGGGACTCTGGAAACACCATATATTTT; CDR3: CASSLWVGRDSGNTIYF
J: TRBJ2-7; V: TRBV5-1; D: .; size: .; DNA: TGCGCCAGCAGCTCGGCGGCTTCCTACGAGCAGTACTTC; CDR3: CASSSAASYEQYF
J: TRBJ2-3; V: TRBV7-2; D: TRBD2; size: .; DNA: TGTGCCAGCCACGGGACTAGCGGGAGAAGGGATACGCAGTATTTT; CDR3: CASHGTSGRRDTQYF
J: TRBJ1-6; V: TRBV30; D: TRBD1; size: .; DNA: TGTGCCCTCGGACAGGGTAATTCACCCCTCCACTTT; CDR3: CALGQGNSPLHF
J: TRBJ1-1; V: TRBV11-2; D: .; size: .; DNA: TGTGCCAGCAGCCACCAGGGTCCGAACACTGAAGCTTTCTTT; CDR3: CASSHQGPNTEAFF
J: TRBJ1-4; V: TRBV2; D: .; size: .; DNA: TGTGCCAGCAGTGACAGGGTAACTAATGAAAAACTGTTTTTT; CDR3: CASSDRVTNEKLFF
J: TRBJ2-3; V: TRBV14; D: .; size: once; DNA: TGTGCCAGCAGCCTAAGCGTTGAAACGCAGTATTTT; CDR3: CASSLSVETQYF
J: TRBJ2-2; V: TRBV5-4; D: TRBD2; size: .; DNA: TGTGCCAGCAGCTTGGCGGGCGGGGGAACCGGGGAGCTGTTTTTT; CDR3: CASSLAGGGTGELFF
J: TRBJ2-7; V: TRBV6-5; D: .; size: .; DNA: TGTGCCAGCAGTCCCCGGGACATATCATCCGAGCAGTACTTC; CDR3: CASSPRDISSEQYF
J: TRBJ2-2; V: TRBV4-2; D: .; size: .; DNA: TGTGCCAGCAGCCAAGATAACAGGGAGAACACCGGGGAGCTGTTTTTT; CDR3: CASSQDNRENTGELFF
J: TRBJ2-2; V: TRBV5-1; D: .; size: .; DNA: TGCGCCAGCAGCTTGATCACTACGAACACCGGGGAGCTGTTTTTT; CDR3: CASSLITTNTGELFF
J: TRBJ1-3; V: TRBV5-1; D: TRBD1; size: .; DNA: TGCGCCAGCAGCTTGGGGACAGGGGGGTCTGGAAACACCATATATTTT; CDR3: CASSLGTGGSGNTIYF
J: TRBJ2-2; V: TRBV6-1; D: TRBD2; size: .; DNA: TGTGCCAGCAGTGAATGGGGTAGCGGGCTAGACACCGGGGAGCTGTTTTTT; CDR3: CASSEWGSGLDTGELFF
J: TRBJ1-4; V: TRBV7-6; D: TRBD1; size: .; DNA: TGTGCCAGCAGCTTAATGGGACAGGGAGGGGAAAAACTGTTTTTT; CDR3: CASSLMGQGGEKLFF